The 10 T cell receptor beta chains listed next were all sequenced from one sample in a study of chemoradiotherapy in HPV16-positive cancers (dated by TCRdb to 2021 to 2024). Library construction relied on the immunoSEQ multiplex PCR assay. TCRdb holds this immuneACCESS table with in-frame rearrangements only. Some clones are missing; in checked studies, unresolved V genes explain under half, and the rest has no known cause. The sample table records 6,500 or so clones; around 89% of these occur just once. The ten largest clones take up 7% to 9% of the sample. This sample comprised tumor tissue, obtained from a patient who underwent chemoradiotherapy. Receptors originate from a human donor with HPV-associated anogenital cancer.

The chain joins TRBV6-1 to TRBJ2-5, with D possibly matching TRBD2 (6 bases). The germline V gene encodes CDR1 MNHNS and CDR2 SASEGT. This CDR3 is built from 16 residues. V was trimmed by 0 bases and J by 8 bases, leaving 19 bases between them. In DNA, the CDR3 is TGTGCCAGCAGTGAAGCCCTAGCGCCAGGTTCGGGTACCCAGTACTTC. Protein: CASSEALAPGSGTQYF.

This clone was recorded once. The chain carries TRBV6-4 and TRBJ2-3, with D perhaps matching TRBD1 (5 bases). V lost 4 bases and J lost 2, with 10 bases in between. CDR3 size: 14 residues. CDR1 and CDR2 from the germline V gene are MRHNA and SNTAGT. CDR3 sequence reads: CASSGQGNTDTQYF. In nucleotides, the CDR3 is TGTGCCAGCAGTGGGCAGGGCAACACAGATACGCAGTATTTT.

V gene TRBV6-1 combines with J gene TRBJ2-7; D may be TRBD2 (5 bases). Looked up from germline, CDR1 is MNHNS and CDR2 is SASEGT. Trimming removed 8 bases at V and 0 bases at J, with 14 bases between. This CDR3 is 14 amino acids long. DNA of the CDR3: TGTGCCAGCGTGAGGACTCAAAGCTCCTACGAGCAGTACTTC. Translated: CASVRTQSSYEQYF.

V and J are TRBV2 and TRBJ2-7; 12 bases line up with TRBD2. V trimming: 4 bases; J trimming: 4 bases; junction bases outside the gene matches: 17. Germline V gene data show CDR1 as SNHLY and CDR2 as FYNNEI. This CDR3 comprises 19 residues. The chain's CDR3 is CASSAMGLAGWKDPYEQYF. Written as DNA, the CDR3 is TGTGCCAGCAGTGCCATGGGACTAGCGGGTTGGAAAGACCCGTACGAGCAGTACTTC.

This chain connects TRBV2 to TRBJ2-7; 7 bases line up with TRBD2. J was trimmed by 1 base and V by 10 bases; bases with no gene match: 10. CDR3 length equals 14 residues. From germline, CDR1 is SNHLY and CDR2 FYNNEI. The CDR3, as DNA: TGTGCCACCAAAATTGGACTAGTTTCCTACGAGCAGTACTTC. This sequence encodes CATKIGLVSYEQYF.

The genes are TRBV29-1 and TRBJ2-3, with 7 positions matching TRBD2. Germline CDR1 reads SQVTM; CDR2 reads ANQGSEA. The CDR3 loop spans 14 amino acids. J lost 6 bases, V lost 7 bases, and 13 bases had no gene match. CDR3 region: CSGVGGTSGDTQYF. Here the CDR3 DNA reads TGCAGCGGGGTGGGGGGGACGTCAGGGGATACGCAGTATTTT.

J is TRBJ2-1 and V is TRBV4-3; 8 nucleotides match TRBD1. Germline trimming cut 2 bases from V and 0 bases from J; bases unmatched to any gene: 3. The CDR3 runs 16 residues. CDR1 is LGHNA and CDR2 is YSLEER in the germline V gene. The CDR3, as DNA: TGCGCCAGCAGCCAAACAGGGGGAGGCTCCTACAATGAGCAGTTCTTC. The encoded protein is CASSQTGGGSYNEQFF.

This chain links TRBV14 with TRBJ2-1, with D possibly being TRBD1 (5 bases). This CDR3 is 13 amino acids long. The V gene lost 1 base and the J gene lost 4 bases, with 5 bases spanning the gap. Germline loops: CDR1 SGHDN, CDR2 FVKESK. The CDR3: CASSQGTYNEQFF. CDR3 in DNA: TGTGCCAGCAGCCAAGGGACATACAATGAGCAGTTCTTC.

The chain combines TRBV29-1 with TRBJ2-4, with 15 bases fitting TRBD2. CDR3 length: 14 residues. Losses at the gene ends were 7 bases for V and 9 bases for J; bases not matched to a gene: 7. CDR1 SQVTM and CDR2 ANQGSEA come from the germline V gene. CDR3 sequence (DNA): TGCAGCGCTCAACCGGGACTAGCGGGAGGCATTCAGTACTTC. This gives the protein CSAQPGLAGGIQYF.

The CDR3 loop reads CASSPTAGHGYTF. For the CDR3, the DNA is TGTGCCAGCAGTCCCACGGCAGGACATGGCTACACCTTC. V gene TRBV11-3 combines with J gene TRBJ1-2; no reliable D call. The CDR3 loop spans 13 amino acids. V dropped 6 bases and J dropped 6 bases, with 14 bases sitting between them. Per germline, CDR1 SGHNT and CDR2 YENEEA.